This T cell receptor beta chain emerged from a study of T cells in tumors after PD-1 blockade. Study-level information: Either cemiplimab 350 mg every 2 weeks or pembrolizumab 200 mg every 3 weeks was given. A subset received ongoing vismodegib 150 mg daily alongside anti-PD-1 therapy. Study-level findings and limits: Blood contained about 42% of the tumor's TCR clonotypes.

V lost 2 bases to trimming and J lost 0 bases, with 11 bases between them. The CDR3 extends over 16 amino acids. The germline V gene has CDR1 SGHDN and CDR2 FVKESK. Clones were sequenced by immunoSEQ multiplex PCR, and TCRdb holds only the in-frame ones, with some missing. This repertoire shows tens of thousands of clones, about 80% found once; its top ten account for over 10%. Turning to this clone: Its antigen remains unidentified.

Specimen: PBMCs, collected before anti-PD-1 treatment. The receptor was isolated from a human donor with basal cell carcinoma. The V and J genes are TRBV14 and TRBJ1-3; D possibly corresponds to TRBD1 (6 bases). Here the CDR3 DNA reads TGTGCCAGCAGCCAAATCAGGGGAGCCTCTGGAAACACCATATATTTT. It encodes CASSQIRGASGNTIYF.